This T cell receptor beta chain was observed in a study of cytomegalovirus exposure and HLA in healthy donors (dated by TCRdb to the late 2010s). With regard to the full study: An earlier analysis of about 530 of the donors reported 276 Gb of sequence data and around 120 million unique TCR beta sequences obtained from about 179 million T cells. An early release covering 550 to 700 HLA-typed donors comprised 250 to 350 gigabases of sequencing data and tens of millions of unique TCR sequences. Of the 300 to 500 genotyped donors, 81% were placed in the genetic ancestry cluster associated with self-reported Caucasian donors. The aim of the study was to test whether cataloging public T cell receptors could identify signatures of past pathogen exposure. The study profiled the T cell repertoires of 666 subjects by immunosequencing and related them to cytomegalovirus serostatus. Along with the roughly 700-subject first cohort, a separate validation cohort of over 90 different subjects was used. The study combined high-throughput TCR immunosequencing, statistical association of individual TCRs with disease status, and machine learning to predict cytomegalovirus infection status. A later analysis re-examined previously published TCR beta repertoires from hundreds of donors and added high-resolution HLA genotyping to investigate patterns of TCR occurrence. The later analysis used no new phenotypic data to find candidate immune exposures, relying instead on TCR beta sequences and their occurrence across donors. To decide whether each TCR beta V gene segment behaved as functional or pseudogenic, an earlier analysis of some 600 of the donors relied on high-throughput TCR beta sequencing. Donor age, sex, ethnicity and CMV serostatus were collected together with the repertoire data. A later genetic analysis used genome-wide SNP genotypes for about three fifths of the 666 donors, treating that subset as a discovery cohort. All discovery cohort repertoires had been generated on a single sequencing platform. HLA typing included class I and class II loci at four-digit resolution. Typing coverage varied by locus: about 620-630 donors for A, B, C, DRB1 and DQB1; under 550 for DQA1; 606 for DPA1; roughly 450 for DPB1. A few DR-DQ haplotypes were treated as single units for association and clustering because of strong linkage in the cohort. Across some 400 genotyped donors of the cohort, an average of approximately 200,000 unique TCR beta nucleotide sequences per donor were sequenced, and approximately 17% of those sequences were non-productive. Paper-wide results and their limitations: A later analysis found that most CMV-associated TCR beta chains appeared HLA-restricted, with HLA associations seemingly driven largely by CMV exposure. Presence/absence analyses assumed roughly uniform sequencing depth across donors, an assumption that may not hold. This cohort had only TCR beta chains sequenced, and the lack of alpha or paired-chain data limited which features could be detected. Because HLA typing was missing for some donors at each locus, association tests included only the typed subset. In a later analysis, HLA-associated TCR beta chains were found to be more clonally expanded and to have lower generation probabilities than equally common non-associated chains. Immune exposure information for the cohort was limited to CMV serostatus. The classifier was reported to diagnose cytomegalovirus status with high specificity and sensitivity in both the original and validation cohorts. The earlier analysis of approximately 590 of the donors excluded some 15 rarely observed V segments, including chromosome 9 orphons, because counts were too low. A total of 150 to 200 TCR beta chains were listed by the study as associated with cytomegalovirus. The authors suggested that the approach could potentially be generalized to other disease states and immunological phenotypes. A further reported finding was that TCR beta sequences accurately predicted the HLA-A and HLA-B alleles for most subjects in the first cohort. Most TCR sequences were observed very rarely across donors, whereas some public TCRs were present in many individuals. A group of highly shared sequence variants was considered likely to be a technical artifact of the sequencing pipeline. Several of the top co-occurrence clusters appeared to be linked to parvovirus B19, influenza, CMV and Epstein-Barr virus, according to a later analysis. In a later analysis, 16,951 TCR beta sequences were associated with specific HLA alleles at a false discovery rate of 0.05. In a later genetic analysis, a missense DCLRE1C variant was associated with V-gene and J-gene trimming of TCR beta chains, and the association was replicated in an independent cohort. In a later genetic analysis, fewer N-insertions in productive TCRs were reported among donors in an Asian-associated ancestry cluster than the approximately 670-donor mean. In an earlier analysis of approximately 590 of the donors, most TCR beta V segments appeared in productive rearrangements about 87% or about 30% of the time, broadly matching IMGT annotations. When HLA alleles, especially DR and DQ, strongly co-occurred, attributing TCR associations to individual alleles was difficult. In vitro tests confirmed that a few of the cytomegalovirus-associated TCR beta chains recognize cytomegalovirus antigens. In a later analysis, the rate of TCR association differed among HLA loci, with DRB1 alleles having the most associated TCRs and HLA-C alleles having the fewest. Correlated functional status among segregating V segments might be attributable to linkage disequilibrium, but an unknown experimental factor could not be ruled out.

The library was made by the immunoSEQ multiplex PCR assay. A mixture of 60 forward primers for TCR Vbeta segments and 13 reverse primers for TCR Jbeta segments was used in the multiplex PCR. The CDR3 region of rearranged TCR beta genes was amplified from genomic DNA with a multiplex PCR assay. Amplified TCR beta libraries were sequenced as 87-base-pair reads on the Illumina HiSeq System. For the original study's pipeline: Across the 700 or so repertoires, a later analysis counted approximately 83 million unique TCR beta chains, 8.5 million to 12 million of which were shared by at least two donors. Raw reads were error-corrected and collapsed into unique sequences by a nearest-neighbor algorithm in which closely related sequences were merged to remove PCR and sequencing errors. Alignment of CDR3 sequences to IMGT reference sequences was used to assign V, D and J gene segments. For a sequence to be retained, a match of at least six nucleotides was required to both a V gene segment and a J gene segment. A rearrangement was called productive if the CDR3 had no stop codons and remained in frame with V and J, and every other rearrangement was called non-productive. Following IMGT convention, CDR3 was defined as the stretch from the second conserved V-encoded cysteine to the conserved J-encoded phenylalanine. Sequences without an unambiguous match to a single V gene segment were excluded from the earlier analysis of 500 to 700 of the donors. An earlier analysis of some 500 of the donors classified V segments as functional when productive rearrangements were above 56.7% and as segregating when the standard deviation between donors was above 5%. A statistical classification framework was built to diagnose cytomegalovirus status from the catalog of TCR beta chain sequences. In a later analysis, V and J genes were assigned by comparing TCR nucleotide sequences against IMGT/GENE-DB human TR gene sequences. Using the TCRdist pipeline, a later analysis assigned CDR3 sequences along with most-parsimonious VDJ recombination scenarios. In a later analysis, each TCR beta chain was defined by its CDR3 amino acid sequence together with its V-gene family, and reads without a unique V-gene family were excluded. A later analysis removed 592 highly shared, low-generation-probability nucleotide sequences to deal with suspected cross-contamination and a sequencing artifact. A later analysis calculated a clonal expansion index for each public chain from normalized within-repertoire ranks of inferred template counts. Generation probabilities in a later analysis came from a VDJ recombination model fitted to out-of-frame rearrangements, and those results were checked against IGoR. A later analysis scored TCR-TCR, TCR-HLA and TCR-CMV co-occurrence with hypergeometric tests, applying a repertoire-size bias correction to TCR pairs. In a later analysis, false discovery rates were estimated by permuting HLA or CMV assignments 20 times. In a later analysis, co-occurring TCRs were grouped using DBSCAN, with TCRdist sequence similarity added in when clustering inside HLA-allele-positive subsets. For co-occurrence clustering, repertoires with fewer than 30,000 or more than 120,000 public chains were excluded, along with four to six repertoires with anomalous nucleotide sharing. Entries here come from immuneACCESS through TCRdb and include only in-frame sequences with V and J called. Some clones fail to appear in such tables; in the studies checked, an unresolved V gene covers under half of the shortfall, and the cause of the remainder is unknown. Clonal size and the V and J genes are those of that table, whereas D and trimming came from the DNA. Here the sample has roughly 100,000 clones; approximately 72% occur a single time. Of the sample, 1.3% is held by the ten largest clones.

On this clone itself: The antigen it recognizes is unknown. No base quality information exists; no much larger clone differs at one position.

The cohort consisted of approximately 690 healthy bone marrow donors. All cohort members were sampled while nominally healthy, although unrecorded immune exposures were likely present. The donor tested CMV seronegative, placing the donor among the roughly 350 seronegative members of the cohort. A peripheral blood sample was provided by each donor, and peripheral blood mononuclear cells were used for TCR beta sequencing. The Qiagen DNeasy Blood Extraction Kit was used to extract genomic DNA from the blood cell samples. The source of this sequence is a man between 25 and 39 years old in good health and CMV-seronegative. The sequencing input was PBMCs.

The encoded CDR3 is CASSAAGGPDTQYF. The bases are TGTGCCAGCAGTGCCGCGGGGGGGCCCGATACGCAGTATTTT. The chain is assembled from TRBV6-1 and TRBJ2-3; 9 junctional bases match TRBD2. As encoded in the germline V gene, CDR1 is MNHNS while CDR2 is SASEGT. The CDR3, from cysteine to phenylalanine, totals 14 residues. CDR3 DNA is the only sequence kept; it has 42 bases, read in frame from the first base. Unmatched junction bases come to 5, with V trimmed by 4 bases and J by 6 bases.